The 13 T cell receptor beta chains below all came from one sample that was sequenced in a study of blood T cell repertoires in COVID-19. Clones were sequenced by immunoSEQ multiplex PCR, and TCRdb holds only the in-frame ones, with some missing. The data show about 270,000 clones, approximately 90% seen once. The sequencing input was PBMCs or T cells enriched from blood (not recorded which). Receptors originate from a woman between 50 and 59 years old who had recovered from COVID-19.

The chain employs TRBV28 and TRBJ2-7; 11 nucleotides match TRBD1. With V trimmed by 8 bases and J by 5 bases, 8 bases remained unmatched. CDR1 and CDR2 from the germline V gene are MDHEN and SYDVKM. The CDR3 has 14 amino acids. CDR3 loop: CASGTGQGVNEQYF. CDR3 sequence (DNA): TGTGCCAGCGGAACGGGACAGGGGGTCAACGAGCAGTACTTC. Complete variable domain (other parts from reference TRBV28 and TRBJ2-7): DVKVTQSSRYLVKRTGEKVFLECVQDMDHENMFWYRQDPGLGLRLIYFSYDVKMKEKGDIPEGYSVSREKKERFSLILESASTNQTSMYLCASGTGQGVNEQYFGPGTRLTVT.

This chain connects TRBV5-4 to TRBJ2-2; TRBD1 matches at 10 bases. The length of the CDR3 is 16 residues. V lost 4 bases and J lost 4; bases outside the gene matches: 7. The germline gives CDR1 SGHNT, CDR2 YYREEE (reference sequence). CDR3 nucleotides: TGTGCCAGCAGCCGAGGACAGGGGGGTATCACCGGGGAGCTGTTTTTT. Residues: CASSRGQGGITGELFF.

This rearrangement joins TRBV6-5 to TRBJ1-2; 7 bases map to TRBD1. J lost 5 bases, V lost 7 bases, and 10 bases had no gene match. The CDR3 consists of 14 residues. In germline, CDR1 is MNHEY, CDR2 SVGAGI. The DNA of the CDR3 is TGTGCCAGCATTAGAACAGGGGCCGAATATGGCTACACCTTC. It encodes CASIRTGAEYGYTF.

As DNA, the CDR3 is TGTGCCAGCAGAGTCGACAGGGGGGCCTATAATTCACCCCTCCACTTT. Protein sequence: CASRVDRGAYNSPLHF. The J gene is TRBJ1-6, the V gene TRBV28, with 9 nucleotides matching TRBD1. CDR1 MDHEN and CDR2 SYDVKM come from the germline V gene. The CDR3 totals 16 residues. V lost 6 bases to trimming and J lost 2 bases; unmatched junction nucleotides: 5.

The CDR3 is CASATGEVHGYTF. CDR3 DNA: TGTGCCAGCGCAACCGGGGAAGTTCATGGCTACACCTTC. The chain is built from TRBV12-3 or TRBV12-4 and TRBJ1-2; D ambiguous. V dropped 8 bases and J dropped 6 bases, with 16 bases sitting between them. The CDR3 runs to 13 residues.

This chain connects TRBV7-2 to TRBJ2-1, with 10 bases fitting TRBD2. The CDR3 is 15 amino acids. The junction had 2 bases not matched to a gene; V was cut back by 4 bases and J by 2 bases. Germline assignment: CDR1 SGHTA and CDR2 FQGNSA. CDR3 in amino acids: CASSYTSGTYNEQFF. Here the CDR3 DNA reads TGTGCCAGCAGCTATACTAGCGGGACCTACAATGAGCAGTTCTTC.

The chain uses TRBV11-2 and TRBJ2-3; TRBD2 matches 13 bases. The CDR3 contains 15 residues. Germline V gene sequence: CDR1 SGHAT, CDR2 FQNNGV. Trimming at V came to 4 bases and at J to 4 bases, leaving 2 bases not matched to a gene. The CDR3 nucleotides are TGTGCCAGCAGCTGGACTAGCGGGAGCCCAGATACGCAGTATTTT. Translating it yields CASSWTSGSPDTQYF.

The rearrangement links TRBV16 to TRBJ1-5; 9 nucleotides match TRBD1. This CDR3 comprises 16 residues. J gave up 3 bases and V 8 bases, and 11 bases lay outside the gene matches. CDR1 is KGHSY and CDR2 is FQNENV in the germline V gene. The CDR3 region has the DNA TGTGCCAGCGACCCGGGGGGGACAGGGAACAATCAGCCCCAGCATTTT. It translates to CASDPGGTGNNQPQHF.

The DNA of the CDR3 is TGTGCCAGCAGCCTATCGCAGGGGGCTAGCACTGAAGCTTTCTTT. Translated: CASSLSQGASTEAFF. This chain uses TRBV16 with TRBJ1-1; 8 bases are a match to TRBD1. The CDR3 runs 15 residues. From germline, CDR1 is KGHSY and CDR2 FQNENV. J was trimmed by 4 bases and V by 4 bases; bases with no gene match: 8.

The rearrangement links TRBV4-3 to TRBJ1-1, with 7 bases lining up with TRBD1. Germline CDR1 LGHNA, CDR2 YSLEER. V lost 3 bases and J lost 2; bases outside the gene matches: 6. The length of the CDR3 is 15 residues. In DNA, the CDR3 is TGCGCCAGCAGCCAGTCGACAGGGTCCAACACTGAAGCTTTCTTT. This translates into CASSQSTGSNTEAFF.

The rearrangement uses TRBV27 and TRBJ2-7; no definite D call. The germline V gene has CDR1 MNHEY and CDR2 SMNVEV (reference sequence). The V end was cut by 4 bases, the J end by 0 bases, with 16 bases between. The CDR3 is 16 amino acids. CDR3 nucleotide sequence: TGTGCCAGCAGTTCCGGTTTGCGCTCTAGCTCCTACGAGCAGTACTTC. Its protein is CASSSGLRSSSYEQYF.

This chain joins TRBV7-3 and TRBJ2-2, with 7 bases aligning to TRBD2. Trimming took 2 bases from V and 0 from J; bases not matched to a gene: 6. Germline values: CDR1 SGHTA, CDR2 FQGTGA. The CDR3 totals 17 residues. In DNA, the CDR3 is TGTGCCAGCAGCTTAGCGGGAGCCCGCGCGAACACCGGGGAGCTGTTTTTT. This sequence encodes CASSLAGARANTGELFF.

The chain links TRBV5-1 to TRBJ2-1, with 9 positions matching TRBD1. The V gene's germline CDR1 is SGHRS and CDR2 YFSETQ. The CDR3 loop spans 16 amino acids. The trim removed 8 bases at V and 1 base at J, leaving 10 bases unmatched. CDR3: CASTTGTGHSYNEQFF. The CDR3 coding sequence is TGCGCCAGTACTACCGGGACAGGGCATTCCTACAATGAGCAGTTCTTC. Complete variable domain (other parts from reference TRBV5-1 and TRBJ2-1): KAGVTQTPRYLIKTRGQQVTLSCSPISGHRSVSWYQQTPGQGLQFLFEYFSETQRNKGNFPGRFSGRQFSNSRSEMNVSTLELGDSALYLCASTTGTGHSYNEQFFGPGTRLTVL.